This T cell receptor beta chain was observed in a study of Ad26.COV2.S vaccination and SARS-CoV-2 variants. Study-level background: The vaccine Ad26.COV2.S was put into the muscle once, or twice with 56 days between. Study-level findings and limits: Once vaccination had occurred, spike-specific CD8+ and CD4+ T cell responses reportedly showed substantial breadth. Non-spike TCR breadth was similar in vaccine and placebo recipients.

The repertoire was sequenced with immunoSEQ multiplex PCR; TCRdb's copy has only in-frame clones and lacks some. The data show about 420,000 clones, roughly 88% seen once. CDR3 length equals 15 residues. Trimming removed 1 base from V and 4 bases from J; junction bases left unmatched: 5. The V gene's germline CDR1 is MNHNY and CDR2 SVGAGI (reference sequence). Treatment noted: approximately 18 received Ad26.COV2.S at low or high dose, single or two shots; 5 received placebo; per-sample allocation not given. The study sampled participants on day 63 after the first vaccine or placebo injection. This Boston cohort included adults aged 18-55 years. For this clone: Its specificity is not known.

The rearrangement links TRBV6-6 to TRBJ1-1; 8 bases are shared with TRBD1. This clonotype originated in a person aged 18 to 59 who received the Ad26.COV2.S COVID-19 vaccine or a placebo. The material sequenced was peripheral blood, taken in a trial of Ad26.COV2.S vaccine versus placebo. The DNA for the CDR3 is TGTGCCAGCAGTTACTATCTAGGACAGGGCACTGAAGCTTTCTTT. This gives the protein CASSYYLGQGTEAFF.